The next 20 T cell receptor beta chains were all read from a single sample in a study of blood T cells in healthy people across ages. Then a second PCR, running roughly 6 to 11 cycles, was carried out with a sample-barcoded 5' primer and a J-beta primer mix. TCRdb fed the 5' RACE reads into MiXCR, producing one record per CDR3 protein. This table has fewer than 1,000,000 distinct CDR3 sequences, roughly 44% appearing once. Sequencing was done on a sample of blood. Receptor source: a man between 60 and 70 years old in good health.

The V gene is TRBV11-1, the J gene TRBJ2-5; 7 nucleotides agree with TRBD2. There are 14 residues in the CDR3. The trim removed 5 bases at V and 2 bases at J, leaving 5 bases unmatched. Germline CDR1 reads SGHAT; CDR2 reads FQDESV (reference sequence). CDR3 DNA sequence: TGTGCCAGCAGCCAACTGGGGGGGCAAGAGACCCAGTACTTC. It specifies CASSQLGGQETQYF.

CDR3 amino acids: CASSQGAGGSYQETQYF. In nucleotides, the CDR3 is TGTGCCAGCAGCCAAGGAGCGGGGGGCTCGTACCAAGAGACCCAGTACTTC. V and J are TRBV3-1 and TRBJ2-5; 9 bases match TRBD2. Germline V gene lookup returns CDR1 LGHDT and CDR2 YNNKEL (reference sequence). The CDR3 is 17 residues long. Losses at the gene ends were 1 base for V and 0 bases for J; bases not matched to a gene: 6.

The chain joins TRBV7-9 to TRBJ2-1; 11 bases match TRBD2. V trimming: 4 bases; J trimming: 6 bases; junction bases outside the gene matches: 8. CDR3 length equals 16 residues. Germline V gene lookup returns CDR1 SEHNR and CDR2 FQNEAQ (reference sequence). The CDR3 region is CASSSGTSGSLNEQFF. The CDR3 DNA sequence: TGTGCCAGCAGCTCCGGAACTAGCGGGAGTCTCAATGAGCAGTTCTTC.

The CDR3, as DNA: TGTGCCATCGCGACAGGGGATGGGTCCTACAATGAGCAGTACTTC. This sequence encodes CAIATGDGSYNEQYF. The chain joins TRBV10-3 to TRBJ2-5; 8 bases agree with TRBD1. Per germline, CDR1 ENHRY and CDR2 SYGVKD. The CDR3 contains 15 residues. Trimming removed 8 bases from V and 11 bases from J; junction bases left unmatched: 19.

This clonotype was found a few times. The V gene is TRBV12-3 or TRBV12-4, the J gene TRBJ1-1, with D possibly being TRBD1 (5 bases). Deletions cut 6 bases from V and 1 base from J, with 12 bases between. The CDR3 sequence is 14 residues long. CDR3 loop: CASRLREGNTEAFF. Here the CDR3 DNA reads TGTGCCAGCAGACTCAGGGAGGGGAACACTGAAGCTTTCTTT.

The genes are TRBV27 and TRBJ1-2; 7 bases fit TRBD1. The CDR3 has 15 residues. V lost 7 bases to trimming and J lost 2 bases; unmatched junction nucleotides: 10. Germline V gene lookup returns CDR1 MNHEY and CDR2 SMNVEV (reference sequence). CDR3 loop: CASKLSPGQNYGYTF. For the CDR3, the DNA is TGTGCCAGCAAATTAAGCCCGGGACAGAACTATGGCTACACCTTC.

V gene TRBV2 combines with J gene TRBJ2-1, with D perhaps TRBD1 or TRBD2 (5 bases each). This CDR3 contains 10 residues. In germline, CDR1 is SNHLY, CDR2 FYNNEI. V was pared by 7 bases and J by 11 bases, with 9 bases between. The CDR3 DNA follows: TGTGCCAGCACGGGGACGAAGCAGTTCTTC. The encoded protein is CASTGTKQFF.

V and J are TRBV9 and TRBJ2-3; either TRBD1 or TRBD2 may supply D (5 bases each). This CDR3 has 18 residues. Germline CDR1 and CDR2: SGDLS and YYNGEE. V lost 2 bases, J lost 5 bases, and 24 bases lay in between. DNA for the CDR3: TGTGCCAGCAGCGTGGCTTTGGGGGTCTCCCCCCAGGGAGATACGCAGTATTTT. Encoded protein: CASSVALGVSPQGDTQYF.

This clonotype was detected a few times. Here the CDR3 reads CSVERGGGYTF. The CDR3 DNA reads TGCAGCGTTGAAAGGGGAGGAGGCTACACCTTC. The rearrangement links TRBV29-1 to TRBJ1-2; weak D call: TRBD1 (5 bases). In germline, CDR1 is SQVTM, CDR2 ANQGSEA. The CDR3 contains 11 residues. V shed 2 bases and J shed 8 bases, with 9 bases lying between them.

The chain employs TRBV14 and TRBJ2-2; perhaps D is TRBD1 or TRBD2 (5 bases each). CDR1 is SGHDN, CDR2 FVKESK, per germline. V was shortened by 2 bases and J by 0 bases, with 10 bases between the two germline ends. The CDR3 totals 16 residues. CDR3 nucleotide sequence: TGTGCCAGCAGCCAAACCGGGACGGCGAACACCGGGGAGCTGTTTTTT. Amino acid sequence: CASSQTGTANTGELFF.

This sequence joins TRBV6-2 or TRBV6-3 and TRBJ2-5; D is ambiguous. The CDR3 sequence is 16 residues long. CDR1 MNHEY and CDR2 SVGEGT come from the germline V gene. Trimming took 2 bases from V and 1 from J, leaving 14 bases between them. The CDR3 loop is CASSYPSSGSQETQYF. The CDR3 DNA reads as TGTGCCAGCAGTTACCCTAGTAGTGGCTCCCAAGAGACCCAGTACTTC.

This clonotype has a single count. For the CDR3, the DNA is TGTGCCAGCAGCTGGCGAGGGAACACTGAAGCTTTCTTT. It yields the protein CASSWRGNTEAFF. The chain is built from TRBV7-3 and TRBJ1-1, with D unclear. Trimming shortened V by 4 bases and J by 1 base, and 7 bases separated the two germline ends. This CDR3 is built from 13 residues. The germline gives CDR1 SGHTA, CDR2 FQGTGA.

V usage is TRBV12-3 or TRBV12-4 and J usage is TRBJ2-5, with D possibly matching TRBD2 (7 bases). V was shortened by 5 bases and J by 5 bases, with 15 bases between the two germline ends. This CDR3 contains 14 residues. In DNA form, the CDR3 reads TGTGCCAGCAGTGTACGGGGGGCGGGGGAGACCCAGTACTTC. It yields the protein CASSVRGAGETQYF.

This CDR3 is CSVENPTRAGTEAFF. As DNA, the CDR3 is TGCAGCGTTGAAAACCCGACACGGGCCGGCACTGAAGCTTTCTTT. The V and J genes are TRBV29-1 and TRBJ1-1; D gene uncertain. CDR1 and CDR2 from the germline V gene are SQVTM and ANQGSEA. V lost 2 bases, J lost 4 bases, and 17 bases lay in between. The CDR3 is made up of 15 amino acids.

The chain carries TRBV7-9 and TRBJ2-7, with TRBD1 matching over 7 bases. The CDR3 covers 14 residues. Germline loops: CDR1 SEHNR, CDR2 FQNEAQ (reference sequence). V trimming: 1 base; J trimming: 4 bases; junction bases outside the gene matches: 4. CDR3 protein: CASSLVGTDYEQYF. Here the CDR3 DNA reads TGTGCCAGCAGCTTAGTAGGGACAGATTACGAGCAGTACTTC.

The chain is built from TRBV4-1 and TRBJ2-7, with no clear D. V lost 1 base and J lost 0, with 10 bases in between. From germline, CDR1 is MGHRA and CDR2 YSYEKL. This CDR3 has 15 amino acids. CDR3 DNA sequence: TGCGCCAGCAGCCAAGTGTCAATGCTCTCCTACGAGCAGTACTTC. Residues: CASSQVSMLSYEQYF.

J is TRBJ2-4 and V is TRBV5-1; TRBD2 matches 7 bases. The CDR3 is 15 residues long. CDR1 and CDR2 from the germline V gene are SGHRS and YFSETQ. V lost 6 bases, J lost 0 bases, and 6 bases stayed unmatched. CDR3 nucleotides: TGCGCCAGCAAAGGGACGGGAGGAGCCAAAAACATTCAGTACTTC. Protein sequence: CASKGTGGAKNIQYF.

This clonotype was counted only a few times. The chain combines TRBV2 with TRBJ1-1, with D unclear. This CDR3 contains 13 residues. Germline values: CDR1 SNHLY, CDR2 FYNNEI. The CDR3 sequence is CATNEVENTEAFF. CDR3 nucleotide sequence: TGTGCTACCAACGAGGTGGAGAACACTGAAGCTTTCTTT.

This chain links TRBV5-6 with TRBJ2-5, with D tentatively TRBD2 (6 bases). The CDR3 length is 15 residues. Trimming cost V 1 base and J 0 bases, with 10 bases left between them. The germline V gene encodes CDR1 SGHDT and CDR2 YYEEEE. The CDR3 spells CASSLPRGDQETQYF. CDR3 in DNA: TGTGCCAGCAGCTTGCCCCGCGGGGACCAAGAGACCCAGTACTTC.

This clonotype showed up many times. This rearrangement joins TRBV29-1 to TRBJ2-7; D unclear. Trimming removed 1 base from V and 0 bases from J, with 1 base in between. From germline, CDR1 is SQVTM and CDR2 ANQGSEA. The CDR3 is 11 amino acids. The CDR3 bases are TGCAGCGTTGAAGTCTCCTACGAGCAGTACTTC. It codes for CSVEVSYEQYF.